This T cell receptor beta chain derives from a study of monozygotic twins with inflammatory bowel disease. Whole-study results and caveats: On the inverse Simpson index, IBD patients scored lower for TCRbeta diversity than healthy co-twins.

Researchers used 3500 ng of total RNA for each TCR library. TCRdb reprocessed the 5' RACE reads and keeps a single row for each CDR3 protein, giving no DNA. The table counts hundreds of thousands of distinct CDR3 sequences; about 2.6% lies in the top ten. Germline values: CDR1 SGHDN, CDR2 FVKESK. The CDR3 spans 14 residues. As concerns this clonotype: Its specificity is not known.

The chain recombines TRBV14 with TRBJ2-7; TCRdb lists TRBD2, though no DNA is available to test this call. Sequencing input: blood. This TCR derives from a human donor with ulcerative colitis or Crohn's disease, or a healthy co-twin of an affected twin (not recorded which). The CDR3 loop is CASRYNAAGGEQYF.